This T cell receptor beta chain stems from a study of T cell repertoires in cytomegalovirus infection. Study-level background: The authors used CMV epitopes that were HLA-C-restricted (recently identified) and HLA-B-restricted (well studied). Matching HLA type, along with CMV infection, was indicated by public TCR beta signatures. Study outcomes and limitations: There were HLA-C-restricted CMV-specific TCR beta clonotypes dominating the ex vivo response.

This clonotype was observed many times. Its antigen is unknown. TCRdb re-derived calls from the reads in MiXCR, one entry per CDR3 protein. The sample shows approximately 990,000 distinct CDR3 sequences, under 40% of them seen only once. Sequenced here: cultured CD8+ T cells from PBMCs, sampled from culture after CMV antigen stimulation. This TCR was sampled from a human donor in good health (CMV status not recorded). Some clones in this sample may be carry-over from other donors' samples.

The chain's CDR3 is CASAGEGTGSSYEQYV. The CDR3 coding sequence is TGTGCCAGCGCCGGAGAAGGGACAGGGAGCTCCTACGAGCAGTACGTC. This chain connects TRBV6-1 to TRBJ2-7, with 9 positions matching TRBD1. The CDR3 consists of 16 residues. Germline assignment: CDR1 MNHNS and CDR2 SASEGT. V was clipped by 8 bases and J by 0 bases; unmatched bases: 11.